Shown below are 13 T cell receptor beta chains from a single sample sequenced in a study of Graves' ophthalmopathy and Graves' hyperthyroidism. RNA transcripts served as template for amplifying TCR beta CDR3 sequences. The workflow started with a first-round RT-PCR run with HTBI primers and then moved on to a second-round multiplex PCR. One entry per CDR3 protein results from TCRdb running MiXCR on the multiplex PCR reads. The table lists 600,000 to 950,000 distinct CDR3 sequences, 40% of them singletons. Sequenced material: peripheral blood. Receptor source: an adult man with Graves' ophthalmopathy.

This chain uses TRBV4-3 with TRBJ2-7; 7 bases match TRBD1. The CDR3 covers 15 residues. CDR1 LGHNA and CDR2 YSLEER come from the germline V gene. J was trimmed by 0 bases and V by 1 base; bases with no gene match: 3. The CDR3 nucleotides are TGCGCCAGCAGCCAAGGAAGGACAGGCTCCTACGAGCAGTACTTC. It is translated as CASSQGRTGSYEQYF.

About this clonotype itself: A read error may be the cause here, since a much bigger clone is one base away. V and J are TRBV7-2 and TRBJ2-7; 10 bases line up with TRBD2. The CDR3 sequence is 15 residues long. Germline loops: CDR1 SGHTA, CDR2 FQGNSA. V was pared by 7 bases and J by 5 bases, with 11 bases of the junction left unmatched. The CDR3 spells CASKTSSGSMHEQYF. CDR3 sequence (DNA): TGTGCCAGCAAAACTTCTAGCGGGAGTATGCACGAGCAGTACTTC.

Regarding this clonotype: This CDR3 is missing its conserved last phenylalanine or tryptophan, likely due to a read error. This chain connects TRBV7-9 to TRBJ1-4; tentatively, D is TRBD1 (5 bases). Germline-derived CDR1 and CDR2 are SEHNR and FQNEAQ (reference sequence). The CDR3 runs to 17 residues. V shed 5 bases and J shed 7 bases, with 23 bases lying between them. The CDR3 is CASSPVGFSGVGEKLFL. The CDR3 DNA is TGTGCCAGCAGCCCAGTGGGGTTTTCGGGGGTTGGTGAAAAACTGTTTCTT.

The chain combines TRBV12-3 or TRBV12-4 with TRBJ1-2; no clear D gene. The CDR3 sequence is 16 residues long. V shed 6 bases and J shed 4 bases, with 21 bases lying between them. The CDR3 sequence: CASSPTGSFPLYGYTF. The CDR3 nucleotides are TGTGCCAGCAGCCCGACGGGATCATTCCCCCTCTATGGCTACACCTTC.

There are a few counts of this clonotype. The chain is built from TRBV2 and TRBJ1-4, with TRBD1 matching 7 bases. Germline-derived CDR1 and CDR2 are SNHLY and FYNNEI. The ends lost 6 bases at V and 5 bases at J; junction bases unmatched: 6. The CDR3 loop spans 14 amino acids. CDR3 amino acids: CASSDRAVNEKLFF. The CDR3 bases are TGTGCCAGCAGCGACAGGGCGGTGAATGAAAAACTGTTTTTT.

The CDR3 DNA reads TGTGCCAGCAGCTTACCGGGGGGCCGGTGGGAGACCCAGTACTTC. Residues: CASSLPGGRWETQYF. The V gene is TRBV7-2, the J gene TRBJ2-5; weak D call: TRBD2 (7 bases). Per germline, CDR1 SGHTA and CDR2 FQGNSA. The CDR3 totals 15 residues. The ends were cut back, 2 bases at V and 5 bases at J, with 15 bases in the middle.

This clonotype was detected only a few times. A read error is possible here, since a much larger clone lies one base away. No conserved phenylalanine or tryptophan is present at the end of the CDR3, so a read error is the likely explanation. The genes are TRBV7-9 and TRBJ1-1, with D unresolved. The ends were cut back, 3 bases at V and 2 bases at J, with 10 bases in the middle. Germline CDR1 is SEHNR and CDR2 is FQNEAQ (reference sequence). This CDR3 has 14 residues. Here the CDR3 DNA reads TGTGCCAGCAGCTTGTTCCCAGATAACACTGAAGCTTTCCTT. This sequence encodes CASSLFPDNTEAFL.

The chain joins TRBV18 to TRBJ1-1, with D hard to call. V was cut by 4 bases and J by 3 bases, with 6 bases left in between. The germline V gene encodes CDR1 KGHSH and CDR2 LQKENI. The CDR3 covers 12 residues. This CDR3 is CASSRVDTEAFF. The CDR3, as DNA: TGTGCCAGCTCACGCGTGGACACTGAAGCTTTCTTT.

The chain links TRBV29-1 to TRBJ2-5; D could derive from TRBD1 or TRBD2 (5 bases each). V was cut by 4 bases and J by 9 bases, with 18 bases left in between. This CDR3 has 13 residues. Looked up from germline, CDR1 is SQVTM and CDR2 is ANQGSEA. DNA of the CDR3: TGCAGCGTTGCGGCAGGGACGGGGCAGCCCCAGTACTTC. This sequence encodes CSVAAGTGQPQYF.

The chain recombines TRBV7-8 with TRBJ1-1; no reliable D call. V was shortened by 5 bases and J by 3 bases, with 10 bases between the two germline ends. Germline CDR1 is SGHVS and CDR2 is FQNEAQ. This CDR3 contains 13 residues. The CDR3 here is CASSLRADTEAFF. The CDR3 DNA reads as TGTGCCAGCAGCCTTCGAGCGGACACTGAAGCTTTCTTT.

This clonotype showed up just a few times. This sequence joins TRBV6-1 and TRBJ1-5; tentatively, D is TRBD1 (5 bases). Per germline, CDR1 MNHNS and CDR2 SASEGT. Trimming cost V 5 bases and J 4 bases, with 15 bases left between them. This CDR3 spans 15 amino acids. The CDR3 spells CASSPSRGTNQPQHF. The CDR3 region has the DNA TGTGCCAGCAGTCCGAGTAGGGGTACGAATCAGCCCCAGCATTTT.

The CDR3 sequence: CASSSRISAETYEQYF. The CDR3 nucleotides read TGTGCCAGCAGCTCTCGGATTAGCGCAGAGACCTACGAGCAGTACTTC. This chain uses TRBV7-3 with TRBJ2-7, with D tentatively TRBD2 (5 bases). The CDR3 sequence is 16 residues long. Per germline, CDR1 SGHTA and CDR2 FQGTGA. Trimming shortened V by 4 bases and J by 2 bases, and 18 bases separated the two germline ends.

The rearrangement uses TRBV25-1 and TRBJ2-2; D perhaps matches TRBD1 (5 bases). CDR1 is MGHDK, CDR2 SYGVNS, per germline. The length of the CDR3 is 15 residues. Trimming removed 10 bases at V and 4 bases at J, with 19 bases between. In DNA, the CDR3 is TGTGCCACTACGACCCCAGGGTCAAGCACCGGGGAGCTGTTTTTT. Translation: CATTTPGSSTGELFF. Complete variable domain (other parts from reference TRBV25-1 and TRBJ2-2): EADIYQTPRYLVIGTGKKITLECSQTMGHDKMYWYQQDPGMELHLIHYSYGVNSTEKGDLSSESTVSRIRTEHFPLTLESARPSHTSQYLCATTTPGSSTGELFFGEGSRLTVL.